Reported below is one TCR beta chain. Its target is not known. The data originate from a study of response to subunit inactivated influenza vaccine. Study-level results: Only a handful of new T cells, the authors suggested, are recruited with each seasonal influenza vaccination.

TCRdb fed the RT-PCR reads into MiXCR, producing one record per CDR3 protein. The data show about 520,000 distinct CDR3 sequences, 25% seen once. This TCR was sampled from a man in his fifties who received an inactivated influenza vaccine. Sequencing used CD4+ T cells sorted from PBMCs, obtained more than 4 days after vaccination.

CDR3 nucleotide sequence: TGTGCCAGCAGTGCGACAGGGGTTGCAGCTAATGAAAAACTGTTTTTT. Its translation is CASSATGVAANEKLFF. The chain has TRBV2 and TRBJ1-4; 8 bases are shared with TRBD1. CDR3 length: 16 residues. V shed 4 bases and J 3 bases; nucleotides not matched to a gene: 7. Germline lookup yields CDR1 SNHLY and CDR2 FYNNEI.